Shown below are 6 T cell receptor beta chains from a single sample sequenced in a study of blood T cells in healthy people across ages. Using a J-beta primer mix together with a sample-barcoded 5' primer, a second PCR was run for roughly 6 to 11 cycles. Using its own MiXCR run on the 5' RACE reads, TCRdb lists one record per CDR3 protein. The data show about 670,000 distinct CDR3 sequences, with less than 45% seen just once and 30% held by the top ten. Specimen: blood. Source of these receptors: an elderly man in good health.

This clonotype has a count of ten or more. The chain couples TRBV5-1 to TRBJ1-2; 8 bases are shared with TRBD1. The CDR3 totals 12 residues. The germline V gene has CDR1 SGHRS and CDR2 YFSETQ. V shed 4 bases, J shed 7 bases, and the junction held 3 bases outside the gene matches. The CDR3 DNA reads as TGCGCCAGCAGCGATACAGGGGGTGGCTACACCTTC. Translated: CASSDTGGGYTF.

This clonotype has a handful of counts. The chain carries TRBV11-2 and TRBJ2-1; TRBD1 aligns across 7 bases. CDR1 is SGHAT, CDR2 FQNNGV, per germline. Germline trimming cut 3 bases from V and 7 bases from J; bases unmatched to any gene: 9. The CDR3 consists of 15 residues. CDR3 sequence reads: CASSFTGTVVNEQFF. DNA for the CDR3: TGTGCCAGCAGCTTTACCGGGACAGTCGTAAATGAGCAGTTCTTC.

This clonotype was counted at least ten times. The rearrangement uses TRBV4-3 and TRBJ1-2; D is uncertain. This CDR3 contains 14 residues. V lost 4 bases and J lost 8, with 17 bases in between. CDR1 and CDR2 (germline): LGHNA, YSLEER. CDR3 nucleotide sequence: TGCGCCAGCAGCCGATCTGAAGGCGGGAGCGGCTACACCTTC. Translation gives CASSRSEGGSGYTF.

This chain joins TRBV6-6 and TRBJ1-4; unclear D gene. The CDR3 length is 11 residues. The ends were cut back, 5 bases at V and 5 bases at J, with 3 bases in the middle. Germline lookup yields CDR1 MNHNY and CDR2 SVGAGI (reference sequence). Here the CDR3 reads CASSRNEKLFF. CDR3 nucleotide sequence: TGTGCCAGCAGTCGGAATGAAAAACTGTTTTTT.

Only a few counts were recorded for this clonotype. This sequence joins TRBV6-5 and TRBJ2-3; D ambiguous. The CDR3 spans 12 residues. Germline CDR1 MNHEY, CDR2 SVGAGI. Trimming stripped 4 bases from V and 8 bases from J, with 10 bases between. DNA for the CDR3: TGTGCCAGCAGTTCAGCACGCGGTACGCAGTATTTT. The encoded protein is CASSSARGTQYF.

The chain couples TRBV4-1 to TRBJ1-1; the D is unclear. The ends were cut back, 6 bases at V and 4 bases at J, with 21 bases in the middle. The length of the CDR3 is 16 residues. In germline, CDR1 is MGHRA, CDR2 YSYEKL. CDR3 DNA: TGCGCCAGCAGGGGATCCCAGCTGAGGGTACCCACTGAAGCTTTCTTT. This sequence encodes CASRGSQLRVPTEAFF.